The present entry profiles one T cell receptor (beta chain) with its context. No cognate antigen has been identified for it. Base quality data are lacking; no much larger clone is found one base away. The reads were generated on an Illumina NovaSeq 6000. TCRalpha and TCRbeta cDNA libraries were constructed by 5'RACE with constant-segment primers, with sample barcodes and unique molecular identifiers being introduced. RNA was extracted from every sample with Trizol reagent. Libraries were amplified in two PCR steps, with a second sample barcode and Illumina TruSeq adapters added in the second step. Sequencing of the libraries was done on an Illumina NovaSeq, producing 2 x 150 bp paired-end reads. The original methods were these. Demultiplexing of reads and collapsing into UMI-guided consensus sequences were performed with migec v1.2.7. Using mixcr v2.1.11, UMI consensuses were aligned to TRA and TRB V and J templates and then assembled into clonotypes. Clonotypes were classified as expanded or contracted when called significant by both edgeR and NoisET, with noise models trained on biological replicates. For edgeR calls, the thresholds were a false discovery rate-adjusted p below 0.01 and a log2 fold-change of 1. PCA with hierarchical clustering of max-normalized trajectories of the 1000 most abundant clonotypes was used as exploratory dynamics analysis. Each responding clone was given a CD4 or CD8 phenotype based on the CD4+ and CD8+ repertoires, which had been sequenced separately. The public sequencing data were trimmed at Q25 with fastp and processed into clonotypes with MiXCR by TCRdb, which kept only in-frame beta chains. Records with the same CDR3 protein are collapsed into one entry carrying the most frequent genes and DNA. TCRdb's processing, not the authors', yielded these V and J calls. This sample gives some 300,000 distinct CDR3 sequences in total; 20% to 25% of them show up just once. The top ten clonotypes cover around 20% of the sample.

Ficoll-Paque density gradient centrifugation was used to isolate PBMCs. These data are taken from a study of T-cell memory formation after mild COVID-19 (dated by TCRdb to the early 2020s). Describing the broader study: TCR sequence clusters from the two donors were largely donor specific. Longitudinal TCRalpha and TCRbeta repertoire sequencing tracked T-cell clones expanding and contracting after mild COVID-19 in a couple of donors. Two young, previously healthy adult volunteers made up the cohort, one male and one female. The investigation overall reported the following: Contracting CD4+ clones turned up mainly in the CM and EM memory subsets, whereas EMRA was where CD8+ clones were enriched. The study covered only two mild cases, and larger cohorts including severe cases with pre-infection samples were considered necessary. From day 15 to 85, contracting clones showed balanced CD4/CD8 phenotypes, whereas a second wave of clones that expanded from day 15 to 37 leaned towards CD4+. The second-wave clones that peaked on day 37 were not confirmed to be SARS-CoV-2 specific. Some responding clones were detected in pre-infection memory, which suggested that pre-existing cross-reactive memory T cells had joined the SARS-CoV-2 response.

The CDR3 goes from the cysteine to the phenylalanine over 13 residues. Only the CDR3 region is kept as DNA, spanning 39 bases read in frame from base 1. The germline V gene yields SGHTA for CDR1 and FQGNSA for CDR2. Deletion took 8 bases off V and 0 bases off J, with a span of 9 bases between the germline ends. The sequenced sample was PBMCs or a T cell subset sorted from them (not recorded which). This chain is built from TRBV7-2 and TRBJ2-3, with no confident D gene call. This clonotype was obtained from a man aged 18-30 years who had mild COVID-19 (a few samples of this study predate the infection). The sample titles of this study are shuffled in the database, so cell type and time point are left out; the donor was told from shared clones. The CDR3 reads CASAAGSTDTQYF. The DNA sequence follows: TGTGCCAGCGCCGCTGGCAGCACAGATACGCAGTATTTT.